One sample yielded the 9 T cell receptor beta chains listed below, sequenced in a study of immune heterogeneity within non-small cell lung tumors. The starting template was genomic DNA from bulk tumor, approximately 600 ng per sample. Far-apart biopsies, several per primary tumor, were taken during surgery. The study enrolled patients with untreated, newly diagnosed non-small cell lung cancer who underwent curative surgery. Using 32 V and 13 J primers, multiplex PCR amplified TCR beta CDR3. A single record per CDR3 protein comes from TCRdb applying MiXCR to the multiplex PCR reads. The sample has some 10,000 distinct CDR3 sequences, 25% to 30% seen once; the top ten hold 13%. The sequencing input was lung tumor tissue. The receptors come from a man in his fifties or sixties with non-small cell lung cancer.

This clonotype was found a few times. The chain couples TRBV18 to TRBJ2-1; TRBD2 agrees at 11 bases. Germline CDR1 and CDR2: KGHSH and LQKENI. The CDR3 consists of 17 residues. Trimming removed 0 bases from V and 6 bases from J; junction bases left unmatched: 7. CDR3 nucleotides: TGTGCCAGCTCACCACCGGCTAGCGGGGGGAACAGCAATGAGCAGTTCTTC. Translated, it gives CASSPPASGGNSNEQFF.

The J gene is TRBJ1-2, the V gene TRBV20-1; D not certain. This CDR3 is built from 8 residues. Germline CDR1 DFQATT, CDR2 SNEGSKA (reference sequence). The germline V and J ends were trimmed by 3 bases and 13 bases, with 6 bases remaining between them. CDR3 sequence reads: CSASSFTF. CDR3 DNA sequence: TGCAGTGCTAGTAGCTTCACCTTC.

Concerning this clonotype itself: A much larger clone differs by one base, so this may be a read error. The J gene is TRBJ2-1, the V gene TRBV20-1; 7 bases are a match to TRBD1. With V trimmed by 7 bases and J by 14 bases, 11 bases remained unmatched. CDR1 DFQATT and CDR2 SNEGSKA come from the germline V gene (reference sequence). This CDR3 contains 11 residues. The CDR3, as DNA: TGCAGTGATAGTCACGACAGGGTGAAGTTCTTC. It translates to CSDSHDRVKFF.

The rearrangement links TRBV3-1 to TRBJ1-1; 8 bases agree with TRBD1. V lost 2 bases to trimming and J lost 2 bases; unmatched junction nucleotides: 7. This CDR3 region has 16 residues. CDR1 LGHDT and CDR2 YNNKEL come from the germline V gene (reference sequence). CDR3 loop: CASSQSSGGYNTEAFF. In nucleotides, the CDR3 is TGTGCCAGCAGCCAATCTTCAGGGGGCTACAACACTGAAGCTTTCTTT.

This clonotype appeared many times. The J gene is TRBJ2-6, the V gene TRBV5-1; either TRBD1 or TRBD2 may fit D (5 bases each). CDR1 and CDR2 (germline): SGHRS, YFSETQ. The CDR3 is 14 amino acids. The germline V and J ends were trimmed by 6 bases and 4 bases, with 11 bases remaining between them. The DNA of the CDR3 is TGCGCCAGCACCCGAGGGGACGGGGCCAACGTCCTGACTTTC. Translated: CASTRGDGANVLTF.

Judged by abundance, this clonotype is medium-sized. V is TRBV15 and J is TRBJ1-2; D gene unclear. The CDR3 covers 16 residues. V lost 0 bases and J 6 bases, leaving 17 bases between the germline ends. Germline assignment: CDR1 LNHNV and CDR2 YYDKDF (reference sequence). The CDR3 is CATSRDLEPGPDGYTF. CDR3 nucleotide sequence: TGTGCCACCAGCAGAGATCTGGAGCCAGGCCCGGATGGCTACACCTTC.

Details on this clonotype: A read error may explain this, as a much larger clone is one base away. The conserved phenylalanine or tryptophan is not found at the CDR3 terminus, so this likely reflects a read error. This sequence joins TRBV19 and TRBJ2-7; tentative D call: TRBD1 (6 bases). V shed 4 bases and J shed 3 bases, with 10 bases lying between them. The germline CDR1 and CDR2 sequences are LNHDA and SQIVND (reference sequence). There are 13 residues in the CDR3. CDR3 sequence reads: CASSTRDIYEQYL. The CDR3 bases are TGTGCCAGTAGTACCCGGGACATCTACGAGCAGTACTTA.

The chain combines TRBV28 with TRBJ2-3, with 8 bases aligning to TRBD2. This CDR3 region has 16 residues. V lost 6 bases and J lost 2; bases outside the gene matches: 10. Germline lookup yields CDR1 MDHEN and CDR2 SYDVKM. The CDR3 DNA follows: TGTGCCAGCAGAAGGGGAGGAGCGGGGGACACAGATACGCAGTATTTT. It codes for CASRRGGAGDTDTQYF.

This sequence joins TRBV6-1 and TRBJ2-5; D is uncertain. V was shortened by 8 bases and J by 7 bases, with 17 bases between the two germline ends. This CDR3 is built from 13 residues. In germline, CDR1 is MNHNS, CDR2 SASEGT. The CDR3 region has the DNA TGTGCCAGCTGCAGTAGTGCGGCTTGGACCCAGTACTTC. Protein sequence: CASCSSAAWTQYF.